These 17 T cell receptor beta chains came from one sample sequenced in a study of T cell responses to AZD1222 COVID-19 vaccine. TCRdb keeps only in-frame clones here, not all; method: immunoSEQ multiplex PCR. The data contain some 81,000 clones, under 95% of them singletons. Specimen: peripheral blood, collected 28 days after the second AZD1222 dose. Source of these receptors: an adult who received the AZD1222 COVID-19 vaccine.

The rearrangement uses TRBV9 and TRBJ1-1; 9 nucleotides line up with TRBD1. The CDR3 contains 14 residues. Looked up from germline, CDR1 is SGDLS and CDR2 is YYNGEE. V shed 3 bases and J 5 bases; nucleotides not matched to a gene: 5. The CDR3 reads CASSAGTGLTEAFF. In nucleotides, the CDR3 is TGTGCCAGCAGCGCCGGGACAGGGTTGACTGAAGCTTTCTTT.

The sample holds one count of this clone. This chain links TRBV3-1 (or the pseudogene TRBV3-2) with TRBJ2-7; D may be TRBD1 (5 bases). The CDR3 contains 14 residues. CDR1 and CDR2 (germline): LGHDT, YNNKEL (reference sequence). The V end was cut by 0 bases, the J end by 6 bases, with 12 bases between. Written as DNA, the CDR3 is TGTGCCAGCAGCCAAGAGTCAAGGGGCCTCGAGCAGTACTTC. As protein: CASSQESRGLEQYF.

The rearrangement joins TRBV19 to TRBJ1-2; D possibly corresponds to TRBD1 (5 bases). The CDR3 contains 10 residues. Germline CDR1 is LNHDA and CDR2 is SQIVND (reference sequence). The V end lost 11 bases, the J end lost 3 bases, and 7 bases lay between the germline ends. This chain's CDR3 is CAVGDYGYTF. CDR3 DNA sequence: TGTGCCGTGGGGGACTATGGCTACACCTTC.

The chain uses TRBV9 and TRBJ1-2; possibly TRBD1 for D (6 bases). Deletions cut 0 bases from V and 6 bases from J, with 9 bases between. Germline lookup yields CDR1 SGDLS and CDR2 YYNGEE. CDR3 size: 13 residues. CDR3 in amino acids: CASSVGGGDGYTF. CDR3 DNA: TGTGCCAGCAGCGTAGGCGGGGGCGATGGCTACACCTTC.

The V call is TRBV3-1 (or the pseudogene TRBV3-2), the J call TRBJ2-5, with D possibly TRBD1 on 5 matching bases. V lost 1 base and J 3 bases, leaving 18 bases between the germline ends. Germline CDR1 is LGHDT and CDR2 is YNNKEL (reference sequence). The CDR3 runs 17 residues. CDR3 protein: CASSQGSLYQGKETQYF. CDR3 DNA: TGTGCCAGCAGCCAAGGATCTTTGTACCAGGGAAAAGAGACCCAGTACTTC.

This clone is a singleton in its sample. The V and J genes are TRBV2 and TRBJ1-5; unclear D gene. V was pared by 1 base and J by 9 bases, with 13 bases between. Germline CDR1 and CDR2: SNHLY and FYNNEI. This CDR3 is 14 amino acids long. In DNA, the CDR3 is TGTGCCAGCAGTGAAGAATCCGGGGAACGGCCCCAGCATTTT. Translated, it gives CASSEESGERPQHF.

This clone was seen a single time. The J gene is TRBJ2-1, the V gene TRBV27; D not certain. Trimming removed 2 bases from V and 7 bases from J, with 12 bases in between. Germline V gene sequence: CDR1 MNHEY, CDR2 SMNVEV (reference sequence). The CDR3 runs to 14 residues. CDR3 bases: TGTGCCAGCAGTTTAATGTCCAGCGCGAATGAGCAGTTCTTC. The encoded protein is CASSLMSSANEQFF.

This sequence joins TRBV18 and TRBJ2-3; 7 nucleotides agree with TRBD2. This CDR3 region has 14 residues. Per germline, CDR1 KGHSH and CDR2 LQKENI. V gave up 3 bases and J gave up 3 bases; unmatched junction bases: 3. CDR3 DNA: TGTGCCAGCTCACCGGTCGGGGGGACAGATACGCAGTATTTT. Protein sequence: CASSPVGGTDTQYF.

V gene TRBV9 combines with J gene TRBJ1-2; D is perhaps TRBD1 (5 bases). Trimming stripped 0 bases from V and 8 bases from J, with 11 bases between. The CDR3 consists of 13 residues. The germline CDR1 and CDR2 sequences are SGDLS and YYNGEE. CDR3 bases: TGTGCCAGCAGCGTAGGGTTTCGGGACGGCTACACCTTC. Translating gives CASSVGFRDGYTF.

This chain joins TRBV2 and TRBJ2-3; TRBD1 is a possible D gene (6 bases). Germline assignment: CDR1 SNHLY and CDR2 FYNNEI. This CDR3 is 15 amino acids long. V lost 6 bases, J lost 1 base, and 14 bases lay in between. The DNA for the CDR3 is TGTGCCAGCAGGTCACAGGGTTTGGGCACAGATACGCAGTATTTT. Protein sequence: CASRSQGLGTDTQYF.

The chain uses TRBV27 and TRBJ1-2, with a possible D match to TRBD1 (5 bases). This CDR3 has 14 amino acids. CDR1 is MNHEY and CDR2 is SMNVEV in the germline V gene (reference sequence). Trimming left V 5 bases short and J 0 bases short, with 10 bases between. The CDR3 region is CASSQRGANYGYTF. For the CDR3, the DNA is TGTGCCAGCAGTCAAAGGGGCGCTAACTATGGCTACACCTTC.

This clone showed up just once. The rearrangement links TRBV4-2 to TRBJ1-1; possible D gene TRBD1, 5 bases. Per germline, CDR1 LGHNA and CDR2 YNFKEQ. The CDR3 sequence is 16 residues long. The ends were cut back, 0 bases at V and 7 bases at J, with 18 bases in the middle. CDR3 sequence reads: CASSQDSGDSRGEAFF. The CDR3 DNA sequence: TGTGCCAGCAGCCAAGATTCGGGTGACAGTCGGGGTGAAGCTTTCTTT.

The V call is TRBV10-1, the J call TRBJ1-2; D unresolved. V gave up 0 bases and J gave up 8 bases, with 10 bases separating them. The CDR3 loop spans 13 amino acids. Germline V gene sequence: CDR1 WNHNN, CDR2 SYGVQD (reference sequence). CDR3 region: CASSESRVRGYTF. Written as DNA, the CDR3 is TGCGCCAGCAGTGAGTCTAGGGTGCGCGGCTACACCTTC.

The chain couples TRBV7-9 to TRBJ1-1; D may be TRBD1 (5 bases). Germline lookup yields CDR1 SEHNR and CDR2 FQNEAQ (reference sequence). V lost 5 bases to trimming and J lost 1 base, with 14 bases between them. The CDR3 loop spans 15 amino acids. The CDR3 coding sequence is TGTGCCAGCAGCCCTACGGGGCTCACGAACACTGAAGCTTTCTTT. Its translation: CASSPTGLTNTEAFF.

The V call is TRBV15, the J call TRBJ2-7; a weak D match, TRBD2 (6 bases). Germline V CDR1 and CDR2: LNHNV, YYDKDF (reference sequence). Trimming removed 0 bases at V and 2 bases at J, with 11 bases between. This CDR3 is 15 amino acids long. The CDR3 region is CATSRDLGEAYEQYF. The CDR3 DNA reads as TGTGCCACCAGCAGAGATTTGGGGGAGGCCTACGAGCAGTACTTC.

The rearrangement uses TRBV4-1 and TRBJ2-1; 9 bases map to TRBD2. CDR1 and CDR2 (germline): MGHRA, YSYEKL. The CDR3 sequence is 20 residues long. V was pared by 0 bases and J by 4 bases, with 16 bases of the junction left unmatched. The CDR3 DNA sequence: TGCGCCAGCAGCCAAGAGGGGTTACGTGTTGCGGGAGGGTCGTACAATGAGCAGTTCTTC. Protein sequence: CASSQEGLRVAGGSYNEQFF.

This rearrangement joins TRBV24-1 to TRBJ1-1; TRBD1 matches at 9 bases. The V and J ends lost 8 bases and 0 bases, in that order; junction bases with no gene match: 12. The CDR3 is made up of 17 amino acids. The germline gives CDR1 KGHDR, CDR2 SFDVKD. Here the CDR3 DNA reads TGTGCCACCATCACACCGGGACAGGGTTTGGTGAACACTGAAGCTTTCTTT. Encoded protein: CATITPGQGLVNTEAFF.